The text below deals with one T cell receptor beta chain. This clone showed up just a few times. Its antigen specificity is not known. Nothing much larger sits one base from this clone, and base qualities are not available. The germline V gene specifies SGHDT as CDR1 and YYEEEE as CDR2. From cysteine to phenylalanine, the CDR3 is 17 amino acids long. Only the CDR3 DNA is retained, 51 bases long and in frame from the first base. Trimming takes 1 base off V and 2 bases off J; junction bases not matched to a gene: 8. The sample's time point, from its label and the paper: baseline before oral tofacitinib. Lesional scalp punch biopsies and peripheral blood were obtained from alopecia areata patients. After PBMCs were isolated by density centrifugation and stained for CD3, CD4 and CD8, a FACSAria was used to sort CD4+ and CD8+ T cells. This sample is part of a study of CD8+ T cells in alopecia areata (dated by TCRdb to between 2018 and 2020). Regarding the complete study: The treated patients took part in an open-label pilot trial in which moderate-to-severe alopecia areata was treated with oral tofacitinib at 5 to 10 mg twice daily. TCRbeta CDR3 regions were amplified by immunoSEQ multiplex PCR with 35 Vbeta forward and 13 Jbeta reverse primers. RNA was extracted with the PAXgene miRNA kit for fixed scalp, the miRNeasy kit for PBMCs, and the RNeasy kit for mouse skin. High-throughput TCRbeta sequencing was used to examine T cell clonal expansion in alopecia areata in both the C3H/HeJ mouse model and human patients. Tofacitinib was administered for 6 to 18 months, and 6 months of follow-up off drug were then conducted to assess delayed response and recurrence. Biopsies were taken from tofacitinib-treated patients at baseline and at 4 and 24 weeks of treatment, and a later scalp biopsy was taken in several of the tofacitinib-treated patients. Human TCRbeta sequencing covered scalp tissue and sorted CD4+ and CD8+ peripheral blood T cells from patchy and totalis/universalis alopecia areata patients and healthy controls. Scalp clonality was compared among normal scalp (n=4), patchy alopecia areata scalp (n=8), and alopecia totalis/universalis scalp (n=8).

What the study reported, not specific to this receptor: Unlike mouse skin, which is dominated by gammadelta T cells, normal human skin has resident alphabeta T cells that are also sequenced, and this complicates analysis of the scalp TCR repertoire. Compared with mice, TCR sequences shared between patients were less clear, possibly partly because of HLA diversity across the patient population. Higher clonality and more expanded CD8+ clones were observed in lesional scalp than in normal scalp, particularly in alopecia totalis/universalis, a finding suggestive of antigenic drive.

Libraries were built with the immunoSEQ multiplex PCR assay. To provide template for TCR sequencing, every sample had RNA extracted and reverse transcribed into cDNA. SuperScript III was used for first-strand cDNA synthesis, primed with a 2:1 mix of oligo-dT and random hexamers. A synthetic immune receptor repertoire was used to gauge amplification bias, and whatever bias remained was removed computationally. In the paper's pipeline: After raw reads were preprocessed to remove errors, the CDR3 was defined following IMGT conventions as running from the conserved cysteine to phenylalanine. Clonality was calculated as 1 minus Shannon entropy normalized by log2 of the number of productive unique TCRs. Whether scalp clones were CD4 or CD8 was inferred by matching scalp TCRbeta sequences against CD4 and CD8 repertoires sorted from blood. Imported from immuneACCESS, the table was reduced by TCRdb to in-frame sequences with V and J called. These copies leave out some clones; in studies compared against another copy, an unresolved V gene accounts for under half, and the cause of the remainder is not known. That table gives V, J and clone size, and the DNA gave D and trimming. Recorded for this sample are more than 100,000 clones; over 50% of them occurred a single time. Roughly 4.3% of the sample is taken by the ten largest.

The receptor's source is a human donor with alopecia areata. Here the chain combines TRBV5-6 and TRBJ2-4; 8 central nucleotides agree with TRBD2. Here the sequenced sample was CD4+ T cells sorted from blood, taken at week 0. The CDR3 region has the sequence CASSLFREGLTKNIQYF. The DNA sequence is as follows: TGTGCCAGCAGCTTGTTTCGGGAGGGCCTGACCAAAAACATTCAGTACTTC.